This T cell receptor (beta chain) emerged from a study of blood T cell repertoires in COVID-19. Overall study context: The United States, Italy and Spain were the sources of the acute and convalescent COVID-19 samples. Sources were T cells, B-cell-depleted T cells, or PBMCs; the material itself was cDNA or gDNA.

The length of the CDR3 is 15 residues. J was trimmed by 3 bases and V by 6 bases; bases with no gene match: 7. Per the germline V gene, CDR1 is SSHAT and CDR2 is FNYEAQ (reference sequence). Per the authors' pipeline: Estimated nucleated cell counts came from reference gene primer amplification. Produced via immunoSEQ multiplex PCR; TCRdb's table is partial and in-frame only. V and J calls and clone size are copied from that table; D and trimming were computed from the DNA. The sample records roughly 140,000 clones, 80% to 90% being singletons. This chain connects TRBV7-7 to TRBJ2-1; 8 bases match TRBD2. The receptor's source is a woman aged 40 to 50 with acute or convalescent COVID-19. Sample: peripheral blood. The CDR3 is CASSTILAVYNEQFF. The CDR3 DNA is TGTGCCAGCAGTACCATACTAGCGGTCTACAATGAGCAGTTCTTC.